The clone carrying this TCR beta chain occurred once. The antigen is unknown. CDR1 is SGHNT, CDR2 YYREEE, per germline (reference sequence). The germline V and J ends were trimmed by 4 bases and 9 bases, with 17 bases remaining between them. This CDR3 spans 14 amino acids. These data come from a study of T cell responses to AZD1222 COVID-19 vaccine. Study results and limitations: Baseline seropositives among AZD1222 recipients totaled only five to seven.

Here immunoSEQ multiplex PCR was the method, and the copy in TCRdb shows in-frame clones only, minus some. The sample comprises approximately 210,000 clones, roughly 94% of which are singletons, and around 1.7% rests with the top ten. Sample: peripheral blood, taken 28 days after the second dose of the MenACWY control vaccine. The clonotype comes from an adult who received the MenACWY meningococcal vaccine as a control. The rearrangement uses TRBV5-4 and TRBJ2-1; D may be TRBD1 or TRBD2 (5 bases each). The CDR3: CASSQGPGLGEQFF. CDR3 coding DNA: TGTGCCAGCAGCCAGGGACCGGGTCTGGGTGAGCAGTTCTTC.